This T cell receptor beta chain comes out of a study of response to subunit inactivated influenza vaccine. Of note for this clonotype: As yet, its antigen is unknown.

TCRdb re-called the RT-PCR reads with MiXCR, one entry per CDR3 protein. Of about 800,000 distinct CDR3 sequences listed, about 20% are singletons. The V segment lost 6 bases and the J segment 15 bases; nucleotides outside the gene matches: 15. The CDR3 is made up of 14 amino acids. Overall study results and limits: Authors suggested each seasonal flu vaccination may recruit only limited numbers of new T cells.

The rearrangement links TRBV12-3 or TRBV12-4 to TRBJ2-1; TRBD2 matches at 9 bases. This receptor was obtained from a man aged 50 to 60 who received an inactivated influenza vaccine. Sequenced here: PBMCs from blood, sampled about 5 days after vaccination. The CDR3 reads CASRVMAGGPGVFF. Here the CDR3 DNA reads TGTGCCAGCAGAGTTATGGCGGGGGGGCCTGGAGTGTTCTTC.